This T cell receptor (beta chain) is drawn from a study of T cell responses to AZD1222 COVID-19 vaccine. Points from the study as a whole: It should be noted that donors were predominantly white British and more often female, and clonal diversity was possibly underestimated. Spike was spanned by vaccine-associated CD4 TCRs, which were dominant at 160-218 and 743-854.

This table comes from immunoSEQ multiplex PCR, and its TCRdb copy is limited to in-frame clones, with some not included. The table has roughly 50,000 clones, roughly 87% seen once. The V end lost 1 base, the J end lost 0 bases, and 9 bases lay between the germline ends. Looked up from germline, CDR1 is SEHNR and CDR2 is FQNEAQ (reference sequence). The CDR3 has 15 residues. There are a few counts of this clone. Its antigen is not known. This material consisted of peripheral blood, taken on day 0 of AZD1222 vaccination. V and J are TRBV7-9 and TRBJ1-2; D gene uncertain. This TCR was recovered from an adult in good health. Written as DNA, the CDR3 is TGTGCCAGCAGCTTAGGTCCTCGGGCTAACTATGGCTACACCTTC. This encodes CASSLGPRANYGYTF. The variable domain in full, completed from reference TRBV7-9 and TRBJ1-2, reads DTGVSQNPRHKITKRGQNVTFRCDPISEHNRLYWYRQTLGQGPEFLTYFQNEAQLEKSRLLSDRFSAERPKGSFSTLEIQRTEQGDSAMYLCASSLGPRANYGYTFGSGTRLTVV.